This T cell receptor (beta chain) was profiled in a study of identical twins. Germline CDR1 is MNHNS and CDR2 is SASEGT. The CDR3 runs to 13 residues. V was shortened by 10 bases and J by 6 bases, with 15 bases between the two germline ends. One entry per CDR3 protein results from TCRdb running MiXCR on the 5' RACE reads. The sample lists around 960,000 distinct CDR3 sequences, roughly an eighth occurring once. This clonotype was picked up a small number of times. In addition, the sample was reused for a study of yellow fever vaccine responses in identical twins. That work adds: The authors reported partly convergent, partly personalized vaccine responses in identical twins.

The TCR sequence derives from a woman aged 18-29 years in good health. Sequencing was carried out using PBMCs. V usage is TRBV6-1 and J usage is TRBJ1-4; no firm D call. CDR3 protein: CAILPRWDEKLFF. As DNA, the CDR3 is TGTGCCATCCTCCCCCGATGGGATGAAAAACTGTTTTTT.